This T cell receptor (beta chain) is from a study of cytotoxic CD8 clonotypes in ibrutinib-treated CLL. In the study overall: Patients: some 11 relapsed/refractory, about 14 treatment-naive, under 18 IGHV unmutated.

The V gene lost 0 bases and the J gene lost 7 bases, with 4 bases spanning the gap. In germline, CDR1 is MNHNS, CDR2 SASEGT. The CDR3 totals 12 residues. The repertoire was sequenced with immunoSEQ multiplex PCR; TCRdb's copy has only in-frame clones and lacks some. The sample holds about 40,000 clones, roughly 70% seen once. This receptor was identified in a human donor with chronic lymphocytic leukemia. This specimen was PBMCs, taken at disease progression, from a patient treated with ibrutinib. V usage is TRBV6-1 and J usage is TRBJ1-3; D is unresolved. In DNA form, the CDR3 reads TGTGCCAGCAGTGAAGCGGGGAACACCATATATTTT. Its translation: CASSEAGNTIYF.